A single sample is the source of the 8 T cell receptor beta chains below, sequenced in a study of blood T cells in healthy people across ages. Then a second PCR, running roughly 6 to 12 cycles, was carried out with a sample-barcoded 5' primer and a J-beta primer mix. MiXCR, applied by TCRdb to the 5' RACE reads, yields one record per CDR3 protein. The table includes some 1.7 million distinct CDR3 sequences, over 25% detected once. Sequenced material: blood. These receptors were taken from a woman aged 25-40 years in good health.

Details on this clonotype: An end of the junction differs from the germline gene, which may be a read error. The rearrangement links TRBV6-5 to TRBJ1-4, with D unclear. The germline V gene has CDR1 MNHEY and CDR2 SVGAGI. The CDR3 is 16 residues long. The CDR3 here is CGSSLLETATNEKLFF. As DNA, the CDR3 is TGTGGCAGCAGTTTACTGGAAACGGCAACTAATGAAAAACTGTTTTTT.

DNA for the CDR3: TGCGCCAGCAGCCAGGGGGACCTAAGGACCTATGGCTACACCTTC. Amino acid sequence: CASSQGDLRTYGYTF. The chain combines TRBV5-1 with TRBJ1-2; TRBD1 matches at 7 bases. V gave up 4 bases and J gave up 4 bases; unmatched junction bases: 10. There are 15 residues in the CDR3. CDR1 is SGHRS and CDR2 is YFSETQ in the germline V gene. Supplemented by reference TRBV5-1 and TRBJ1-2, the full variable domain reads KAGVTQTPRYLIKTRGQQVTLSCSPISGHRSVSWYQQTPGQGLQFLFEYFSETQRNKGNFPGRFSGRQFSNSRSEMNVSTLELGDSALYLCASSQGDLRTYGYTFGSGTRLTVV.

The chain has TRBV2 and TRBJ1-5; the match to TRBD1 covers 11 bases. CDR1 and CDR2 from the germline V gene are SNHLY and FYNNEI. The CDR3 loop spans 14 amino acids. Trimming at V came to 8 bases and at J to 6 bases, leaving 6 bases not matched to a gene. The CDR3 DNA reads as TGTGCCAGCGCCGGACAGGGGGCAAGTCAGCCCCAGCATTTT. This codes for CASAGQGASQPQHF. Variable domain in full (rest from reference TRBV2 and TRBJ1-5): EPEVTQTPSHQVTQMGQEVILRCVPISNHLYFYWYRQILGQKVEFLVSFYNNEISEKSEIFDDQFSVERPDGSNFTLKIRSTKLEDSAMYFCASAGQGASQPQHFGDGTRLSIL.

In its sample, this clonotype was seen a few times. The chain couples TRBV7-2 to TRBJ2-5; 10 nucleotides match TRBD2. Germline lookup yields CDR1 SGHTA and CDR2 FQGNSA. V lost 5 bases to trimming and J lost 3 bases; unmatched junction nucleotides: 9. The CDR3 totals 16 residues. As DNA, the CDR3 is TGTGCCAGCAGCCCTCTCCCCCTAGCGGGGGAAGAGACCCAGTACTTC. It translates to CASSPLPLAGEETQYF.

This clonotype showed up just once. A much bigger clone sits one base away, suggesting this may be a read error. The rearrangement links TRBV29-1 to TRBJ2-1; perhaps D is TRBD1 or TRBD2 (5 bases each). CDR1 is SQVTM and CDR2 is ANQGSEA in the germline V gene. Trimming stripped 8 bases from V and 0 bases from J, with 11 bases between. This CDR3 is 13 amino acids long. CDR3: CSMVGTSYNEQFF. CDR3 sequence (DNA): TGCAGCATGGTGGGGACCTCCTACAATGAGCAGTTCTTC.

The V call is TRBV24-1, the J call TRBJ2-7; D is tentatively TRBD1 or TRBD2 (7 bases each). The V end lost 2 bases, the J end lost 6 bases, and 22 bases lay between the germline ends. The CDR3 length is 17 residues. Germline V gene data show CDR1 as KGHDR and CDR2 as SFDVKD. CDR3 DNA: TGTGCCACCAGTGATTCGAACAGGGGAGGGATCGCGGGCGAGCAGTACTTC. Its protein product is CATSDSNRGGIAGEQYF.

The chain recombines TRBV18 with TRBJ2-7; 7 bases line up with TRBD1. This CDR3 is 14 amino acids long. V trimming: 3 bases; J trimming: 3 bases; junction bases outside the gene matches: 5. Germline CDR1 KGHSH, CDR2 LQKENI. DNA for the CDR3: TGTGCCAGCTCACCGAAGGGGGCGGTCTACGAGCAGTACTTC. Amino acids: CASSPKGAVYEQYF.

The chain carries TRBV5-1 and TRBJ1-1; a possible D gene is TRBD1 (6 bases). The V end lost 0 bases, the J end lost 6 bases, and 12 bases lay between the germline ends. Germline lookup yields CDR1 SGHRS and CDR2 YFSETQ. CDR3 length: 14 amino acids. The CDR3 reads CASSLGNRESEAFF. The CDR3 DNA is TGCGCCAGCAGCTTGGGGAACAGGGAGTCTGAAGCTTTCTTT.